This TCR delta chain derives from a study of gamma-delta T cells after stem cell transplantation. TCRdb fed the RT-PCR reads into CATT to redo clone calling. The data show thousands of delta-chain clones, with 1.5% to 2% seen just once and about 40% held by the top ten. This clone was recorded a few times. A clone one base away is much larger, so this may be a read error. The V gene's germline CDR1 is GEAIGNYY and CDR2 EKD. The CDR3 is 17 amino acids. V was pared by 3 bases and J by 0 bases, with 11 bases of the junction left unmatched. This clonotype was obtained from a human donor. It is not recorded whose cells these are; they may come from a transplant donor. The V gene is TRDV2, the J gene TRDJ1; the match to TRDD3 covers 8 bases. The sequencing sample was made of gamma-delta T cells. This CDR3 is CACDPLGDVSYTDKLIF. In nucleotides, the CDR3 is TGTGCCTGTGACCCGCTGGGGGACGTTTCGTACACCGATAAACTCATCTTT.